This T cell receptor beta chain derives from a study of T cells after yellow fever vaccination (dated 2019 in TCRdb). Concerning the study at large: The SMART-Seq v4 Ultra Low Input RNA kit was used to prepare libraries from fractions with low cell numbers. To follow T-cell clones before and after both primary and booster YFV17D yellow fever vaccination, bulk TCR alpha and beta repertoires underwent longitudinal sequencing. Two healthy male donors made up the cohort, one aged 18 to 29 years and the other aged 30 to 39 years. Blood was collected at multiple timepoints before and after primary and secondary immunization, and bulk PBMC replicates and cell subsets were isolated. The paper as a whole reports these results and caveats: Because only a couple of donors were included in the study, the extent to which the findings can be generalized is limited. FACS-sorted repertoires could contain abundant contaminating clonotypes from the bulk population, so computational filtering was required. The secondary T-cell response was weaker than the primary response but faster, peaking on day 5 instead of day 15. A small share of clonotypes was detected in both CD4 and CD8 compartments, with the overlap likely arising from convergent recombination. Most clones expanded after primary vaccination (approximately 97% of CD4 and around nine tenths of CD8) were re-detected after the booster, suggesting that broad memory maintenance occurred.

The instrument given in TCRdb is Illumina NovaSeq 6000. TCR cDNA was synthesized by 5'RACE template switching, through which a universal primer site and unique molecular identifiers were introduced. cDNA synthesis was primed from both the TCR alpha and TCR beta constant segments. Library amplification used two PCR steps, and the second PCR step added sample barcodes and sequencing adapters. Sequencing of the libraries was done on either Illumina HiSeq 2500 (2x100 bp) or NovaSeq (2x150 bp). The authors' analysis ran thus. MIGEC handled demultiplexing of reads and collapsing into UMI consensus sequences, while MiXCR performed V(D)J alignment. Using edgeR on replicate PBMC samples, clonotypes were called vaccine-responding if FDR was below 0.01 and the log2 fold change was above 5 up to day 15. Each bulk clonotype was labeled CD4 or CD8 based on which sequenced repertoire, CD4 or CD8, contained the clonotype at higher abundance. In-frame beta chains were kept once TCRdb had trimmed the public reads at Q25 with fastp and called clones with MiXCR. Each record represents a unique CDR3 protein, reported with the most common genes and DNA among its rows. What appears here as the V and J calls and clone size reflects TCRdb's work, not the paper's. The sample yields some 340,000 distinct CDR3 sequences; approximately 4% were counted once. The ten most abundant clones make up 20% to 25% of the sample.

This clonotype was detected a few times. Its cognate antigen has yet to be identified. The input lacks base qualities; no much larger clone sits a single base away. The CDR3 contains 14 residues, cysteine and phenylalanine counted. The read is trimmed to its CDR3 DNA, 42 bases read in frame from base 1. A distance of 11 bases separates the germline ends of V and J, which lose 2 bases and 6 bases respectively. In the germline V gene, CDR1 corresponds to MNHEY and CDR2 to SVGAGI. What the treatment or condition label conveys for this sample: live attenuated yellow fever vaccine strain. Two biological replicates of bulk PBMCs were collected at each blood-draw timepoint. PBMCs were isolated from peripheral blood using a standard Ficoll-Paque protocol. TriZol was used to extract RNA from bulk PBMCs, CD4 and CD8 fractions, and dextramer-positive and dextramer-negative fractions.

The sample here was PBMCs, taken 5 days after the yellow fever booster vaccination. The chain is assembled from TRBV6-5 and TRBJ1-5; too little of a D gene remains to name it. The TCR sequence derives from a man aged 18-30 years who received the YFV17D yellow fever vaccine. DNA sequence: TGTGCCAGCAGTTACGGAGGGTCCCGTCAGCCCCAGCATTTT. Its translation reads: CASSYGGSRQPQHF.